Detailed here is one T cell receptor beta chain. The data belong to a study of blood T cell repertoires in COVID-19. The CDR3 has 16 residues. Germline CDR1 and CDR2: LNHDA and SQIVND (reference sequence). Trimming removed 5 bases from V and 3 bases from J; junction bases left unmatched: 13. Sequencing was performed with immunoSEQ multiplex PCR; in TCRdb, only in-frame clones are kept and a portion is missing. The table lists some 220,000 clones, 80% of them singletons. The chain uses TRBV19 and TRBJ2-7; 7 bases map to TRBD1. The sample was peripheral blood. This sequence was found in a woman in her sixties or seventies with acute or convalescent COVID-19. The CDR3 DNA follows: TGTGCCAGTAGTGAAGGGGGCGCCCAAAAAATCTACGAGCAGTACTTC. Translation gives CASSEGGAQKIYEQYF.